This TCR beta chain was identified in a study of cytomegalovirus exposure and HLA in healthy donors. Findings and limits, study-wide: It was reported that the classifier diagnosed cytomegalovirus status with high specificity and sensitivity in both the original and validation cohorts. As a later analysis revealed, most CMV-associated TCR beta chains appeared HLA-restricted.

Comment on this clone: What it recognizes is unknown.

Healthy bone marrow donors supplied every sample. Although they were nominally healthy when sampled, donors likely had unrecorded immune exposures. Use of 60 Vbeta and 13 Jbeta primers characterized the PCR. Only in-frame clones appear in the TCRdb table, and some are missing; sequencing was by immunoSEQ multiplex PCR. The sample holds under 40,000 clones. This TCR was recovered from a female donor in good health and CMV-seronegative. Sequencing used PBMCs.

The CDR3 region is CASRTGGPFSGNTIYF. The CDR3 DNA is TGTGCCAGCAGGACAGGGGGACCATTCTCTGGAAACACCATATATTTT. The rearrangement uses TRBV14 and TRBJ1-3, with 9 bases identical to TRBD1. CDR3 length: 16 amino acids. Trimming at V came to 6 bases and at J to 0 bases, leaving 6 bases not matched to a gene. The V gene's germline CDR1 is SGHDN and CDR2 FVKESK.